A selection of T cell receptor beta chains follows, all from one sample in a study of PD-1 blockade in classical Hodgkin lymphoma. TCRdb's table, derived via immunoSEQ multiplex PCR, lists solely in-frame clones and lacks some. The profile covers under 15,000 clones, with around 83% appearing a single time and approximately 24% taken by the ten largest. The sample in question was peripheral blood mononuclear cells (PBMCs), obtained at baseline. The receptor source for this set is a human donor with classical Hodgkin lymphoma. CDR3s include the opening cysteine and the closing phenylalanine or tryptophan. A D gene is named only where the DNA matches it firmly. Expanded clones are given a class, and other clones once, few, many or no size at all.

abundance,v_gene,j_gene,d_gene,CDR3aa,CDR3nt
-,TRBV7-9,TRBJ2-5,-,CASRLEETQYF,TGTGCCAGCAGACTGGAAGAGACCCAGTACTTC
once,TRBV5-8,TRBJ2-2,TRBD1,CASSLAHGQGAAGELFF,TGTGCCAGCAGCTTGGCCCACGGACAGGGGGCTGCCGGGGAGCTGTTTTTT
-,TRBV15,TRBJ2-1,TRBD1,CATSRDRQGRNDEQFF,TGTGCCACCAGCAGAGATAGACAGGGGAGAAACGATGAGCAGTTCTTC
-,TRBV27,TRBJ1-1,TRBD1,CASSFRTGRNTEAFF,TGTGCCAGCAGTTTTAGGACAGGGCGAAACACTGAAGCTTTCTTT
-,TRBV7-2,TRBJ2-5,TRBD1,CASSDRDRGRETQYF,TGTGCCAGCAGCGACCGGGACAGGGGGCGAGAGACCCAGTACTTC
-,TRBV2,TRBJ1-2,-,CASSERRQGYGYTF,TGTGCCAGCAGTGAGAGGCGGCAGGGCTATGGCTACACCTTC
-,TRBV12-5,TRBJ1-3,-,CASGWDGDTIYF,TGTGCTAGTGGTTGGGACGGGGACACCATATATTTT
once,TRBV6-1,TRBJ1-5,-,CASSGKASTGYRPQHF,TGTGCCAGCAGTGGCAAAGCGAGCACAGGCTATCGGCCCCAGCATTTT
-,TRBV12-5,TRBJ1-4,TRBD1,CASGLVKSRTGDEKLFF,TGTGCTAGTGGTTTGGTAAAGTCGCGGACAGGGGATGAAAAACTGTTTTTT
once,TRBV19,TRBJ1-1,TRBD1,CASSIDRGYTEAFF,TGTGCCAGTAGTATCGACAGGGGGTACACTGAAGCTTTCTTT
-,TRBV4-2,TRBJ1-2,-,CASSQEIQNYGYTF,TGTGCCAGCAGCCAAGAAATACAGAACTATGGCTACACCTTC
-,TRBV7-9,TRBJ2-2,-,CASSVLTGELFF,TGTGCCAGCAGCGTCTTGACCGGGGAGCTGTTTTTT
-,TRBV9,TRBJ1-5,-,CASSVEGRSNQPQHF,TGTGCCAGCAGCGTAGAAGGTCGTAGCAATCAGCCCCAGCATTTT
-,TRBV4-3,TRBJ2-7,TRBD2,CASSQARLAGPGEQYF,TGCGCCAGCAGCCAAGCCCGACTAGCGGGACCGGGGGAGCAGTACTTC
once,TRBV7-6,TRBJ2-7,TRBD2,CASSSGGVKYEQYF,TGTGCCAGCAGCTCCGGGGGGGTCAAGTACGAGCAGTACTTC
-,TRBV18,TRBJ1-2,-,CASSPNAGDLSYGYTF,TGTGCCAGCTCACCCAACGCAGGGGACCTCTCCTATGGCTACACCTTC
-,TRBV10-3,TRBJ2-3,-,CAIRKDLASTDTQYF,TGTGCCATCAGGAAGGACCTCGCTAGCACAGATACGCAGTATTTT
-,TRBV7-1,TRBJ1-2,-,CASSLEAGGYTF,TGTGCCAGCAGCTTAGAGGCGGGCGGCTACACCTTC
few,TRBV18,TRBJ2-7,-,CASSPGLQIYEQYF,TGTGCCAGCTCCCCGGGACTCCAGATCTACGAGCAGTACTTC
-,TRBV11-3,TRBJ2-5,TRBD2,CASSSGLAGGETQYF,TGTGCCAGCAGTTCCGGACTAGCGGGGGGAGAGACCCAGTACTTC
-,TRBV6-6,TRBJ2-7,-,CASSTLGYEQYF,TGTGCCAGCAGTACTCTTGGCTACGAGCAGTACTTC
-,TRBV5-1,TRBJ2-3,-,CASSLEVSPPDTQYF,TGCGCCAGCAGCTTGGAGGTCAGTCCGCCAGATACGCAGTATTTT
-,TRBV11-3,TRBJ1-1,-,CASSPSQGTEAFF,TGTGCCAGCAGCCCGTCGCAAGGCACTGAAGCTTTCTTT
-,TRBV30,TRBJ2-7,-,CAWSLVDEQYF,TGTGCCTGGAGCCTTGTGGACGAGCAGTACTTC
-,TRBV9,TRBJ2-1,TRBD2,CASSGLAGGFEQFF,TGTGCCAGCAGCGGCCTAGCGGGAGGGTTTGAGCAGTTCTTC
-,TRBV19,TRBJ2-7,TRBD2,CASSSGLAGSYEQYF,TGTGCCAGTAGTTCAGGACTAGCGGGGTCCTACGAGCAGTACTTC
-,TRBV7-2,TRBJ2-1,TRBD2,CASSSSGYNEQFF,TGTGCCAGCAGCTCTAGCGGGTACAATGAGCAGTTCTTC
-,TRBV15,TRBJ1-5,-,CATSRGAGGTDQPQHF,TGTGCCACCAGCAGAGGGGCGGGGGGCACGGATCAGCCCCAGCATTTT
-,TRBV19,TRBJ2-1,TRBD1,CASSATGQVYNEQFF,TGTGCCAGTAGTGCAACAGGACAGGTATACAATGAGCAGTTCTTC
-,TRBV18,TRBJ2-4,TRBD1,CASSTGATAKNIQYF,TGTGCCAGCTCAACAGGGGCGACTGCCAAAAACATTCAGTACTTC
-,TRBV28,TRBJ2-7,-,CASSLGETYEQYF,TGTGCCAGCAGTTTAGGGGAAACCTACGAGCAGTACTTC
-,TRBV4-1,TRBJ1-6,-,CASSLDRGPFLHF,TGCGCCAGCAGTCTGGACAGAGGACCTTTCCTCCACTTT
-,TRBV18,TRBJ1-1,-,CASSGKGGAYMNTEAFF,TGTGCCAGCTCGGGGAAAGGGGGAGCCTACATGAACACTGAAGCTTTCTTT
few,TRBV19,TRBJ1-1,-,CASSQVTEAFF,TGTGCCAGTAGTCAGGTCACTGAAGCTTTCTTT
-,TRBV6-6,TRBJ2-6,-,CASSSSEQSRANVLTF,TGTGCCAGCAGTTCATCGGAACAAAGTCGGGCCAACGTCCTGACTTTC
few,TRBV7-2,TRBJ2-1,-,CASSLSGAHNEQFF,TGTGCCAGCAGCTTATCGGGGGCCCACAATGAGCAGTTCTTC
-,TRBV5-4,TRBJ2-4,TRBD2,CASSFPRTSGWLAKNIQYF,TGTGCCAGCAGCTTCCCTAGGACTAGCGGGTGGCTAGCCAAAAACATTCAGTACTTC
-,TRBV29-1,TRBJ1-1,TRBD1,CSVEITGGTEAFF,TGCAGCGTTGAAATTACAGGGGGGACTGAAGCTTTCTTT
-,TRBV11-2,TRBJ1-1,-,CASSSRNPGTEAFF,TGTGCCAGCAGCTCCCGGAACCCCGGGACTGAAGCTTTCTTT
-,TRBV7-6,TRBJ2-7,-,CASSPRQGGEQYF,TGTGCCAGCAGCCCCCGACAGGGAGGCGAGCAGTACTTC
-,TRBV19,TRBJ1-1,-,CASSWSSTEAFF,TGTGCCAGTAGCTGGAGCTCTACTGAAGCTTTCTTT
-,TRBV7-2,TRBJ1-2,-,CASSPTSAGGHGYTF,TGTGCCAGCAGCCCGACGTCGGCGGGGGGACATGGCTACACCTTC
-,TRBV10-1,TRBJ2-3,-,CASGESTDTQYF,TGCGCCAGCGGGGAGAGCACAGATACGCAGTATTTT
once,TRBV10-3,TRBJ1-1,-,CAISERGAEAEAFF,TGTGCCATCAGTGAGCGGGGGGCTGAGGCTGAAGCTTTCTTT
-,TRBV5-6,TRBJ2-5,TRBD1,CARHVFPGQGKETQYF,TGTGCCCGTCACGTATTCCCGGGACAGGGAAAAGAGACCCAGTACTTC
-,TRBV11-2,TRBJ1-2,-,CASSQDRDGGYTF,TGTGCCAGCAGTCAAGACCGGGACGGTGGCTACACCTTC
-,TRBV6-6,TRBJ2-7,TRBD1,CASSWKGTGPSYEQYF,TGTGCCAGCAGTTGGAAAGGGACAGGGCCATCCTACGAGCAGTACTTC
-,TRBV4-2,TRBJ1-2,-,CASSPSPGRANYGYTF,TGTGCCAGCAGCCCCTCCCCGGGAAGGGCTAACTATGGCTACACCTTC
-,TRBV9,TRBJ1-3,TRBD1,CANSADRDGNTIYF,TGTGCCAACAGCGCTGACAGGGACGGAAACACCATATATTTT
-,TRBV2,TRBJ1-3,-,CASSDRAFSGNTIYF,TGTGCCAGCAGTGACAGGGCCTTCTCTGGAAACACCATATATTTT
-,TRBV15,TRBJ1-5,-,CATSRDLNQPQHF,TGTGCCACCAGCAGAGATCTCAATCAGCCCCAGCATTTT
-,TRBV4-2,TRBJ2-1,TRBD1,CASSQGGQGFVYEQFF,TGTGCCAGCAGCCAAGGGGGACAGGGGTTTGTGTATGAGCAGTTCTTC
-,TRBV7-9,TRBJ2-2,-,CASSFTVRANTGELFF,TGTGCCAGCAGCTTCACGGTCCGCGCGAACACCGGGGAGCTGTTTTTT